These 16 T cell receptor beta chains were sequenced from one sample in a study of PD-1 blockade in classical Hodgkin lymphoma. Indicated time point: cycle 4 day 1 (C4D1), after six to seven weeks of nivolumab. Every one of the patients relapsed after autologous stem cell transplantation (brentuximab vedotin exposure was variable). Clones were sequenced by immunoSEQ multiplex PCR, and TCRdb holds only the in-frame ones, with some missing. The sample has approximately 96,000 clones, 93% seen once. This sample comprised peripheral blood mononuclear cells (PBMCs), obtained before the fourth cycle of nivolumab. The receptors derive from a human donor with classical Hodgkin lymphoma.

The rearrangement joins TRBV5-1 to TRBJ1-4; D gene ambiguous. The CDR3 consists of 15 residues. Germline lookup yields CDR1 SGHRS and CDR2 YFSETQ. Trimming removed 0 bases at V and 2 bases at J, with 8 bases between. CDR3 coding DNA: TGCGCCAGCAGCTTGGTTGGAGCGACTAATGAAAAACTGTTTTTT. This gives the protein CASSLVGATNEKLFF.

The V call is TRBV5-1, the J call TRBJ2-5, with a weak D call TRBD2 (5 bases). In germline, CDR1 is SGHRS, CDR2 YFSETQ. The CDR3 runs 14 residues. V shed 3 bases and J shed 5 bases, with 14 bases lying between them. CDR3 amino acids: CASSSGSSGETQYF. CDR3 nucleotides: TGCGCCAGCAGCTCCGGAAGCTCGGGGGAGACCCAGTACTTC.

The chain combines TRBV27 with TRBJ2-7; the match to TRBD2 covers 8 bases. The germline gives CDR1 MNHEY, CDR2 SMNVEV (reference sequence). This CDR3 has 13 residues. The J segment lost 2 bases and the V segment lost 6 bases, leaving 3 bases of the junction unmatched. The CDR3 coding sequence is TGTGCCAGCAGCCTTAGCGGGGCCTACGAGCAGTACTTC. Its protein is CASSLSGAYEQYF.

This chain joins TRBV18 and TRBJ2-2; D call uncertain. V was pared by 3 bases and J by 8 bases, with 13 bases between. Germline V CDR1 and CDR2: KGHSH, LQKENI. This CDR3 contains 14 residues. CDR3 nucleotides: TGTGCCAGCTCACCTCTCGATCGTCCGGGGGAGCTGTTTTTT. Protein: CASSPLDRPGELFF.

The J gene is TRBJ1-1, the V gene TRBV6-1; D uncertain. CDR1 and CDR2 (germline): MNHNS, SASEGT. CDR3 length: 17 residues. V lost 2 bases and J 3 bases, leaving 19 bases between the germline ends. The CDR3 DNA is TGTGCCAGCAGTGAATTCTTCTTCGGGGTGGCGGACACTGAAGCTTTCTTT. Translation: CASSEFFFGVADTEAFF.

This chain joins TRBV4-2 and TRBJ1-4, with TRBD1 matching 9 bases. Per germline, CDR1 LGHNA and CDR2 YNFKEQ. The CDR3 runs 15 residues. V trimming: 4 bases; J trimming: 6 bases; junction bases outside the gene matches: 6. The CDR3 spells CASSRPGTGHEKLFF. The CDR3 nucleotides read TGTGCCAGCAGCCGCCCCGGGACAGGGCATGAAAAACTGTTTTTT.

The V and J genes are TRBV5-1 and TRBJ2-7; 11 bases map to TRBD2. V was pared by 6 bases and J by 6 bases, with 11 bases of the junction left unmatched. CDR1 SGHRS and CDR2 YFSETQ come from the germline V gene. This CDR3 spans 15 amino acids. DNA of the CDR3: TGCGCCAGCACCACTGTTAGCGGGAGGGTGACCGAGCAGTACTTC. This gives the protein CASTTVSGRVTEQYF.

V and J are TRBV7-9 and TRBJ2-2; 8 bases fit TRBD1. In germline, CDR1 is SEHNR, CDR2 FQNEAQ (reference sequence). The CDR3 sequence is 14 residues long. The junction had 6 bases not matched to a gene; V was cut back by 6 bases and J by 6 bases. DNA for the CDR3: TGTGCCAGCAGAGACAGGGGTCAGGCCGGGGAGCTGTTTTTT. Protein: CASRDRGQAGELFF.

The rearrangement uses TRBV7-9 and TRBJ2-7, with D possibly being TRBD1 (5 bases). V was cut by 0 bases and J by 6 bases, with 18 bases left in between. Looked up from germline, CDR1 is SEHNR and CDR2 is FQNEAQ (reference sequence). The CDR3 extends over 16 amino acids. CDR3 DNA: TGTGCCAGCAGCTTAGCCGTGTGGGGCGCAAAGGGCGAGCAGTACTTC. Translated, it gives CASSLAVWGAKGEQYF.

The chain links TRBV19 to TRBJ1-1; D unclear. Trimming removed 10 bases at V and 3 bases at J, with 15 bases between. CDR1 and CDR2 (germline): LNHDA, SQIVND (reference sequence). This CDR3 contains 13 residues. In DNA, the CDR3 is TGTGCCACCCAAGGCGTACCCTACACTGAAGCTTTCTTT. Translation: CATQGVPYTEAFF. Combining the CDR3 with reference TRBV19 and TRBJ1-1 gives the whole variable domain DGGITQSPKYLFRKEGQNVTLSCEQNLNHDAMYWYRQDPGQGLRLIYYSQIVNDFQKGDIAEGYSVSREKKESFPLTVTSAQKNPTAFYLCATQGVPYTEAFFGQGTRLTVV.

The chain is built from TRBV19 and TRBJ1-1, with 9 bases aligning to TRBD1. This CDR3 spans 15 amino acids. Germline CDR1 LNHDA, CDR2 SQIVND (reference sequence). The V segment lost 3 bases and the J segment 5 bases; nucleotides outside the gene matches: 7. This CDR3 is CASSIRTGVGTEAFF. The CDR3 DNA reads TGTGCCAGTAGTATTCGGACAGGGGTCGGGACTGAAGCTTTCTTT.

CDR3 nucleotide sequence: TGCGCCAGCAGCCAGCTACAGGGGTACACTGAAGCTTTCTTT. As protein: CASSQLQGYTEAFF. The chain carries TRBV4-1 and TRBJ1-1; 7 bases agree with TRBD1. V was pared by 3 bases and J by 3 bases, with 4 bases of the junction left unmatched. Germline V gene sequence: CDR1 MGHRA, CDR2 YSYEKL. CDR3 length: 14 residues.

CDR3 in amino acids: CASRSLASTEAFF. The CDR3 coding sequence is TGCGCCAGCAGGTCCTTAGCCTCCACTGAAGCTTTCTTT. The V call is TRBV5-1, the J call TRBJ1-1; D is unclear. V was pared by 5 bases and J by 4 bases, with 12 bases between. This CDR3 has 13 amino acids. Germline V gene lookup returns CDR1 SGHRS and CDR2 YFSETQ.

The chain combines TRBV27 with TRBJ2-3; D may be TRBD2 (6 bases). V lost 6 bases and J lost 4, with 20 bases in between. Germline values: CDR1 MNHEY, CDR2 SMNVEV (reference sequence). This CDR3 is 16 amino acids long. The CDR3 is CASSFSLAAPPDTQYF. The CDR3 nucleotides read TGTGCCAGCAGCTTCTCTTTAGCGGCCCCACCAGATACGCAGTATTTT.

The chain couples TRBV28 to TRBJ2-7; maybe TRBD2 (5 bases). The length of the CDR3 is 17 residues. Trimming pared 6 bases from V and 0 bases from J, leaving 21 bases between. Germline CDR1 reads MDHEN; CDR2 reads SYDVKM. The CDR3 region has the DNA TGTGCCAGCAGCGCGAGGAGGATGGGCCGCCACTCCTACGAGCAGTACTTC. This encodes CASSARRMGRHSYEQYF.

The chain has TRBV21-1 and TRBJ2-1; the DNA was not used to check the table's D call, TRBD2. TRBV21-1 is flagged as a pseudogene. The CDR3 extends over 13 amino acids. The CDR3 nucleotides are TGTGCCAGCATCTTAAAGCGGATCCGGGGGCAGTTCTTC. It encodes CASILKRIRGQFF.